The rows below give T cell receptor beta chains drawn from one sample of a study of OX40 agonist ivuxolimab in advanced cancers. The repertoire was sequenced with immunoSEQ multiplex PCR; TCRdb's copy has only in-frame clones and lacks some. The sample includes more than 65,000 clones, approximately 92% of them seen just once. The sample was CD4+ or CD8+ T cells sorted from blood, taken in a trial of the OX40 agonist ivuxolimab. The receptors originated from an adult with an advanced solid tumor such as melanoma, head and neck, liver or kidney cancer. CDR3s include the opening cysteine and the closing phenylalanine or tryptophan. The D gene is left open where the match is weak. The size of a clone is reported for some rows only, either as once, few or many, or as a class for expanded clones.

V gene: TRBV6-7
clone size: NA
D gene: TRBD1
J gene: TRBJ2-7
CDR3 DNA: TGTGCCAGCAGTTACCCGGGACAGGGGACAAACGAGCAGTACTTC
CDR3 protein: CASSYPGQGTNEQYF

V gene: TRBV4-3
clone size: NA
D gene: NA
J gene: TRBJ2-7
CDR3 DNA: TGCGCCAGCAGCCAAGCAGGGGCAACCGCCTACGAGCAGTACTTC
CDR3 protein: CASSQAGATAYEQYF

V gene: TRBV19
clone size: NA
D gene: TRBD1
J gene: TRBJ2-3
CDR3 DNA: TGTGCCAGTAGTTGGACAGGGGGTCTGGACACAGATACGCAGTATTTT
CDR3 protein: CASSWTGGLDTDTQYF

V gene: TRBV7-2
clone size: NA
D gene: TRBD1
J gene: TRBJ1-1
CDR3 DNA: TGTGCCAGCAGCAGGGGGCTTGGCACTGAAGCTTTCTTT
CDR3 protein: CASSRGLGTEAFF

V gene: TRBV11-2
clone size: NA
D gene: NA
J gene: TRBJ1-1
CDR3 DNA: TGTGCCAGCAGCTTACATGATCAGGGAGTCACTGAAGCTTTCTTT
CDR3 protein: CASSLHDQGVTEAFF

V gene: TRBV2
clone size: NA
D gene: TRBD2
J gene: TRBJ2-7
CDR3 DNA: TGTGCCAGCAGTCCCTTGGGGGGGTCCTACGAGCAGTACTTC
CDR3 protein: CASSPLGGSYEQYF

V gene: TRBV30
clone size: NA
D gene: TRBD1
J gene: TRBJ2-4
CDR3 DNA: TGTGCCTGGAGTGTAGGACAGGGCAAAAACATTCAGTACTTC
CDR3 protein: CAWSVGQGKNIQYF

V gene: TRBV6-6
clone size: NA
D gene: TRBD1
J gene: TRBJ1-1
CDR3 DNA: TGTGCCAGCACCACCCCTACAGGGGAGGTGGCAACTGAAGCTTTCTTT
CDR3 protein: CASTTPTGEVATEAFF

V gene: TRBV9
clone size: once
D gene: TRBD2
J gene: TRBJ2-7
CDR3 DNA: TGTGCCAGCAGCGCCGGGGGGATCGCCTACGAGCAGTACTTC
CDR3 protein: CASSAGGIAYEQYF

V gene: TRBV27
clone size: NA
D gene: NA
J gene: TRBJ1-1
CDR3 DNA: TGTGCCAGCAGTTCCCTAGGGACTGAAGCTTTCTTT
CDR3 protein: CASSSLGTEAFF

V gene: TRBV7-9
clone size: NA
D gene: NA
J gene: TRBJ2-1
CDR3 DNA: TGTGCCAGCAGCGCACAGGGTCGGACCGATGAGCAGTTCTTC
CDR3 protein: CASSAQGRTDEQFF

V gene: TRBV7-6
clone size: once
D gene: NA
J gene: TRBJ2-5
CDR3 DNA: TGTGCCAGCAGCTTATATTCAGGGGATTTTAGGGAGACCCAGTACTTC
CDR3 protein: CASSLYSGDFRETQYF

V gene: TRBV28
clone size: once
D gene: NA
J gene: TRBJ2-7
CDR3 DNA: TGTGCCAGCAGTCCATTCTCGGGGCTGACCGACTACGAGCAGTACTTC
CDR3 protein: CASSPFSGLTDYEQYF

V gene: TRBV6-6
clone size: NA
D gene: TRBD1
J gene: TRBJ2-7
CDR3 DNA: TGTGCCAGCAGTTATACAGGGGGCTCCTACGAGCAGTACTTC
CDR3 protein: CASSYTGGSYEQYF

V gene: TRBV10-3
clone size: few
D gene: NA
J gene: TRBJ1-2
CDR3 DNA: TGTGCCATCAGTGAGACCCAGGGTGTGGGCTACACCTTC
CDR3 protein: CAISETQGVGYTF

V gene: TRBV5-5
clone size: NA
D gene: TRBD2
J gene: TRBJ2-7
CDR3 DNA: TGTGCCAGCAGCGAGGGCACTAGCGCGTACTACGAGCAGTACTTC
CDR3 protein: CASSEGTSAYYEQYF

V gene: TRBV5-6
clone size: NA
D gene: TRBD1
J gene: TRBJ1-5
CDR3 DNA: TGTGCCAGCAGCTTGGGACAGGGGTATCAGCCCCAGCATTTT
CDR3 protein: CASSLGQGYQPQHF

V gene: TRBV5-6
clone size: NA
D gene: NA
J gene: TRBJ2-7
CDR3 DNA: TGTGCCAGCAGCTTGGGGACAGAATACGAGCAGTACTTC
CDR3 protein: CASSLGTEYEQYF

V gene: TRBV5-1
clone size: NA
D gene: NA
J gene: TRBJ2-1
CDR3 DNA: TGCGCCAGCAGCTTGCCCATCTACAATGAGCAGTTCTTC
CDR3 protein: CASSLPIYNEQFF

V gene: TRBV7-9
clone size: NA
D gene: TRBD1
J gene: TRBJ2-7
CDR3 DNA: TGTGCCAGCAGCTGGACACAGGGGGTCAACTCCTACGAGCAGTACTTC
CDR3 protein: CASSWTQGVNSYEQYF

V gene: TRBV27
clone size: NA
D gene: TRBD1
J gene: TRBJ2-5
CDR3 DNA: TGTGCCAGCAGACGACAGGGTTGGGAGACCCAGTACTTC
CDR3 protein: CASRRQGWETQYF

V gene: TRBV21-1
clone size: NA
D gene: NA
J gene: TRBJ2-3
CDR3 DNA: TGTGCCAGCAGCAAAGTCGACGGCCGCACAGATACGCAGTATTTT
CDR3 protein: CASSKVDGRTDTQYF

V gene: TRBV10-3
clone size: NA
D gene: TRBD2
J gene: TRBJ2-7
CDR3 DNA: TGTGCCACGCAGACTAGCGGGGGCTCTTACGAGCAGTACTTC
CDR3 protein: CATQTSGGSYEQYF